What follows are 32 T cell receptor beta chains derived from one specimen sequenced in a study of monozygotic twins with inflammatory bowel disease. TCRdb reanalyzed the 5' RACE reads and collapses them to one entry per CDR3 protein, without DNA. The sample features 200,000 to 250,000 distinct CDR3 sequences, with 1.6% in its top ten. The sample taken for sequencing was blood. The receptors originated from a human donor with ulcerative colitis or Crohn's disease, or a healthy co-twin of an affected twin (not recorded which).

This chain's CDR3 is CASTKYGGSNQPQHF. The V call is TRBV2, the J call TRBJ1-5; absent DNA, TCRdb's TRBD1 call cannot be checked. The CDR3 length is 15 residues. The germline gives CDR1 SNHLY, CDR2 FYNNEI.

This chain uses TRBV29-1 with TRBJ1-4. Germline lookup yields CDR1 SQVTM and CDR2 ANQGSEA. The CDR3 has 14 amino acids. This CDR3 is CSAGEEATNEKLFF.

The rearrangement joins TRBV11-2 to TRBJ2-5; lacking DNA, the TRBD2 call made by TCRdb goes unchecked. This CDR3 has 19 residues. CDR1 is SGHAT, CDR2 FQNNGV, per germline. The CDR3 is CASSPGGLAGGHLLETQYF. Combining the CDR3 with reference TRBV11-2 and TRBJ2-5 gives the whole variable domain EAGVAQSPRYKIIEKRQSVAFWCNPISGHATLYWYQQILGQGPKLLIQFQNNGVVDDSQLPKDRFSAERLKGVDSTLKIQPAKLEDSAVYLCASSPGGLAGGHLLETQYFGPGTRLLVL.

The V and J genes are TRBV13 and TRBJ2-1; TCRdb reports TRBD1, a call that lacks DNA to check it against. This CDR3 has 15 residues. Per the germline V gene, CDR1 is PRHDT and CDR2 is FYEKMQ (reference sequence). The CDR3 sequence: CASSLRGDRHNEQFF.

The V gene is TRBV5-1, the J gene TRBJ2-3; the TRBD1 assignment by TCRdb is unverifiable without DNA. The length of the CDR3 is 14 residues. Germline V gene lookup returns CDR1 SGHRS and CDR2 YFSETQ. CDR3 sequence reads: CASSFTGFSDTQYF. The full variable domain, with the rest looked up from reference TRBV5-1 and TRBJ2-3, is KAGVTQTPRYLIKTRGQQVTLSCSPISGHRSVSWYQQTPGQGLQFLFEYFSETQRNKGNFPGRFSGRQFSNSRSEMNVSTLELGDSALYLCASSFTGFSDTQYFGPGTRLTVL.

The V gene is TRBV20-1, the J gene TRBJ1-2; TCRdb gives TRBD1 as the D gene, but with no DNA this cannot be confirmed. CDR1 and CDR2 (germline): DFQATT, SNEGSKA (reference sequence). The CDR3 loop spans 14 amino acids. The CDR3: CSARNTRGSYGYTF.

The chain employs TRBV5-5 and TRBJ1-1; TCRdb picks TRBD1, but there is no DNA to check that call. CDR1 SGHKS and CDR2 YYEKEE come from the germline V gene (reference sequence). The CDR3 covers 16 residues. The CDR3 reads CASSLVQGGWNTEAFF.

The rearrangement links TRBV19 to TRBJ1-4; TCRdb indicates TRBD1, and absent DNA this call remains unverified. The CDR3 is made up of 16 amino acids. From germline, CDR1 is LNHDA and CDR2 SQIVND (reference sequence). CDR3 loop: CASSPGPGTGNEKLFF.

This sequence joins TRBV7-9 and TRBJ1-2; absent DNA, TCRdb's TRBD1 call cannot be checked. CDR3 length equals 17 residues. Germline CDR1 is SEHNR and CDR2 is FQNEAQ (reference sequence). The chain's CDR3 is CASSLLGGYELRNGYTF.

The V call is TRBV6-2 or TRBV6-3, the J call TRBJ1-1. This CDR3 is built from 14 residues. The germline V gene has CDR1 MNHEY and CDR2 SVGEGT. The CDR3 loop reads CASSLTGPGTEAFF.

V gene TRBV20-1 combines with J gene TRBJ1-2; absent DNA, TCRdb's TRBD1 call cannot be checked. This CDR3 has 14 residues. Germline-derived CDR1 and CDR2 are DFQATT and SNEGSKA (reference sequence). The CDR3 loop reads CSATIGTARFGYTF.

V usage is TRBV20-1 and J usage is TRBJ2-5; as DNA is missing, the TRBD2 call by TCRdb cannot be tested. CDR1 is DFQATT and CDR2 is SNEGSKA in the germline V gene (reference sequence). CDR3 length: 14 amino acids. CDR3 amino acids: CSATPGTSEETQYF.

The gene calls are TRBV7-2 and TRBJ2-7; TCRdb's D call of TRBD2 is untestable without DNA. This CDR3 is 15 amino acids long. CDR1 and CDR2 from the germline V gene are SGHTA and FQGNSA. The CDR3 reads CASSLEARGTVGQYF. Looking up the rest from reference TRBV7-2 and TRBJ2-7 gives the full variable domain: GAGVSQSPSNKVTEKGKDVELRCDPISGHTALYWYRQSLGQGLEFLIYFQGNSAPDKSGLPSDRFSAERTGGSVSTLTIQRTQQEDSAVYLCASSLEARGTVGQYFGPGTRLTVT.

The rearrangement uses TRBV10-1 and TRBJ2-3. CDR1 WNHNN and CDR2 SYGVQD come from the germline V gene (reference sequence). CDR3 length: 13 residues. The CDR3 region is CASNMDYTDTQYF.

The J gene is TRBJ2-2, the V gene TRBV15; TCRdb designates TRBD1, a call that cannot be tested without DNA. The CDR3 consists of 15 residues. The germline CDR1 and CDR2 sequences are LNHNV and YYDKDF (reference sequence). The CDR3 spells CATSRGSSSTGELFF.

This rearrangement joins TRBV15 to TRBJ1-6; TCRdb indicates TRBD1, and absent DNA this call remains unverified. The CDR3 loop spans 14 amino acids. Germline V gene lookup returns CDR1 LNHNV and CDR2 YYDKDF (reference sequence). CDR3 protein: CATSSNLGGSPLHF.

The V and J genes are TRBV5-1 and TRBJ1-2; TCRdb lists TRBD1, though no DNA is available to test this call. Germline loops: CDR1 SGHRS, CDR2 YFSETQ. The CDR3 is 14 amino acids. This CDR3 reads CASSPGQGSYGYTF. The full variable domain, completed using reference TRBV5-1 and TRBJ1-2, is KAGVTQTPRYLIKTRGQQVTLSCSPISGHRSVSWYQQTPGQGLQFLFEYFSETQRNKGNFPGRFSGRQFSNSRSEMNVSTLELGDSALYLCASSPGQGSYGYTFGSGTRLTVV.

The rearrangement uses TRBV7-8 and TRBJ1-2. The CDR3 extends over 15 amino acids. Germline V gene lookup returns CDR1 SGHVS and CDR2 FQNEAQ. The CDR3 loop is CASSLGQPSNYGYTF. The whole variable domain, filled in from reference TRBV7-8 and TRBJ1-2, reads GAGVSQSPRYKVAKRGQDVALRCDPISGHVSLFWYQQALGQGPEFLTYFQNEAQLDKSGLPSDRFFAERPEGSVSTLKIQRTQQEDSAVYLCASSLGQPSNYGYTFGSGTRLTVV.

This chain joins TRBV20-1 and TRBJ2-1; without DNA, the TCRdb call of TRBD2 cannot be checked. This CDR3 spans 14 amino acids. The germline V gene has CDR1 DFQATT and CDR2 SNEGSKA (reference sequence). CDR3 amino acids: CSASSSGGYNEQFF.

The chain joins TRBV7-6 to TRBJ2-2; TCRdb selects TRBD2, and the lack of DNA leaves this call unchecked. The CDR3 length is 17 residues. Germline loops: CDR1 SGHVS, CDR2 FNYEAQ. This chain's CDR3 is CASSSRPGGLNTGELFF.

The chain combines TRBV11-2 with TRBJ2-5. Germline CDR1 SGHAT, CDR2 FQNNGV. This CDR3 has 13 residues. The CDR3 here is CASSWEIQETQYF.

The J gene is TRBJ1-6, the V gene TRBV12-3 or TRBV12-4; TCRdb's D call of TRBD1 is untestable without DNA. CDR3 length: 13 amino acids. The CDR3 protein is CASGAGGNSPLHF.

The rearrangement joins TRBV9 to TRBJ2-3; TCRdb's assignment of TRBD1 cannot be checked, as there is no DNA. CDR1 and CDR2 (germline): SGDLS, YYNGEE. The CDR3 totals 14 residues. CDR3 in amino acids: CASSAGGSPDTQYF.

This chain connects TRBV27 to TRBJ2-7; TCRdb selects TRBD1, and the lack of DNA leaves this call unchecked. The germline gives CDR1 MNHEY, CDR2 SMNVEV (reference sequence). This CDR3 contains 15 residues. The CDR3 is CASSITGQGLYEQYF.

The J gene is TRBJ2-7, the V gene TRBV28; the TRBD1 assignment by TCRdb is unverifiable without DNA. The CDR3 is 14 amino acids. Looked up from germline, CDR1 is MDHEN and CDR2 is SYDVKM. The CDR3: CASSLAGQGDEQYF.

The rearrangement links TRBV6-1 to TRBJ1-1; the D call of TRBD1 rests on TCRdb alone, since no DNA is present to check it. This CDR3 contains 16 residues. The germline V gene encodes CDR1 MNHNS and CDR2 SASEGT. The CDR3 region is CASLPTIGQENTEAFF.

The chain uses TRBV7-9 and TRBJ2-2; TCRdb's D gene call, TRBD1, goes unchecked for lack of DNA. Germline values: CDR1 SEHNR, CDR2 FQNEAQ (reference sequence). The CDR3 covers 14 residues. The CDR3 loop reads CASSPPGASGELFF.

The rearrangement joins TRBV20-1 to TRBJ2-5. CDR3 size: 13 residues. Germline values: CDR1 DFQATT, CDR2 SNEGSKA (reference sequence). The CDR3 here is CSASSQNQETQYF.

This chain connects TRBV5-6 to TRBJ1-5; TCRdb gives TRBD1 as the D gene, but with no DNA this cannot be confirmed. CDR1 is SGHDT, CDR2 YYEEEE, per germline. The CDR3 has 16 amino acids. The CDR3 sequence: CASSLDGGQGAQPQHF.

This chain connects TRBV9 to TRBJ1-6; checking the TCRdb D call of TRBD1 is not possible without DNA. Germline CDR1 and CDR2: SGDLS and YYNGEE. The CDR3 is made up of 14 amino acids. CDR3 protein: CASSVSPDNSPLHF.

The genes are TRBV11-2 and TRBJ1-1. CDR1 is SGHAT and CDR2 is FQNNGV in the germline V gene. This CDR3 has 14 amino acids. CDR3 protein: CASSPVVMNTEAFF. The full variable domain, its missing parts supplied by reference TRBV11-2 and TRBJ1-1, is EAGVAQSPRYKIIEKRQSVAFWCNPISGHATLYWYQQILGQGPKLLIQFQNNGVVDDSQLPKDRFSAERLKGVDSTLKIQPAKLEDSAVYLCASSPVVMNTEAFFGQGTRLTVV.

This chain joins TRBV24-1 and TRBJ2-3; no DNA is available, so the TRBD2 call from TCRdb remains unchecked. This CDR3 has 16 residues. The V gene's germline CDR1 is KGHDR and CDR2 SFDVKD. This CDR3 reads CATSDPGTSGTDTQYF.